Below are 30 T cell receptor beta chains sequenced from a single sample in a study of cytomegalovirus exposure and HLA in healthy donors. The PCR contained 60 Vbeta and 13 Jbeta primers. TCRdb keeps only in-frame clones here, not all; method: immunoSEQ multiplex PCR. Of 200,000 to 250,000 clones in the sample, around 88% were seen once. Material for sequencing was PBMCs. These receptors came from a woman younger than 30 in good health and CMV-seronegative.

This chain connects TRBV29-1 to TRBJ1-2; 10 positions agree with TRBD1. The germline V gene encodes CDR1 SQVTM and CDR2 ANQGSEA. Unmatched junction bases numbered 9, after V lost 8 bases and J lost 0 bases. The CDR3 is made up of 15 amino acids. CDR3 loop: CSSRGTGDANYGYTF. The CDR3 bases are TGCAGCTCACGCGGGACAGGGGATGCTAACTATGGCTACACCTTC. Filled out from reference TRBV29-1 and TRBJ1-2, the complete variable domain reads SAVISQKPSRDICQRGTSLTIQCQVDSQVTMMFWYRQQPGQSLTLIATANQGSEATYESGFVIDKFPISRPNLTFSTLTVSNMSPEDSSIYLCSSRGTGDANYGYTFGSGTRLTVV.

The gene calls are TRBV29-1 and TRBJ2-7; TRBD1 might be the D (5 bases). This CDR3 is 13 amino acids long. V lost 0 bases and J 7 bases, leaving 13 bases between the germline ends. Germline V gene lookup returns CDR1 SQVTM and CDR2 ANQGSEA. The CDR3 loop reads CSVEEQGIGEQYF. The CDR3 region has the DNA TGCAGCGTTGAAGAGCAGGGCATCGGGGAGCAGTACTTC.

V gene TRBV5-5 combines with J gene TRBJ2-7, with 9 bases that match TRBD2. Trimming at V came to 1 base and at J to 3 bases, leaving 2 bases not matched to a gene. Germline V gene lookup returns CDR1 SGHKS and CDR2 YYEKEE (reference sequence). The CDR3 consists of 14 residues. The CDR3: CASSLLAGHYEQYF. CDR3 sequence (DNA): TGTGCCAGCAGCTTGCTAGCGGGGCACTACGAGCAGTACTTC. The whole variable domain, filled in from reference TRBV5-5 and TRBJ2-7, reads DAGVTQSPTHLIKTRGQQVTLRCSPISGHKSVSWYQQVLGQGPQFIFQYYEKEERGRGNFPDRFSARQFPNYSSELNVNALLLGDSALYLCASSLLAGHYEQYFGPGTRLTVT.

The chain has TRBV2 and TRBJ2-1; D gene unclear. The germline V gene encodes CDR1 SNHLY and CDR2 FYNNEI. Between the trimmed V and J ends, which lost 2 bases and 3 bases, there was a span of 14 bases. The CDR3 totals 16 residues. The CDR3 is CASSELELGGYNEQFF. CDR3 nucleotide sequence: TGTGCCAGCAGTGAATTGGAACTCGGCGGCTACAATGAGCAGTTCTTC.

As for this clone: One junction end disagrees with the germline gene, perhaps due to a read error. The chain couples TRBV7-9 to TRBJ2-5; TRBD2 aligns across 7 bases. Per the germline V gene, CDR1 is SEHNR and CDR2 is FQNEAQ (reference sequence). This CDR3 has 17 amino acids. CDR3 in amino acids: CSSSLMHGAGVPETQYF. DNA for the CDR3: TGTTCCAGCAGCTTAATGCACGGGGCGGGAGTGCCAGAGACCCAGTACTTC.

The gene calls are TRBV4-3 and TRBJ1-4, with D perhaps TRBD1 (5 bases). The ends were cut back, 1 base at V and 8 bases at J, with 11 bases in the middle. This CDR3 has 14 amino acids. From germline, CDR1 is LGHNA and CDR2 YSLEER. The CDR3 sequence is CASSQGWGEEKLFF. The DNA of the CDR3 is TGCGCCAGCAGCCAAGGTTGGGGGGAGGAAAAACTGTTTTTT.

The gene calls are TRBV5-1 and TRBJ1-1, with D tentatively TRBD1 (6 bases). CDR3 length equals 15 residues. Trimming cost V 4 bases and J 0 bases, with 13 bases left between them. Germline V gene lookup returns CDR1 SGHRS and CDR2 YFSETQ. The CDR3 DNA follows: TGCGCCAGCAGCCCCAGGGGTGGGATGAACACTGAAGCTTTCTTT. Translation: CASSPRGGMNTEAFF.

This clone was seen a single time. The V gene is TRBV14, the J gene TRBJ2-5; D remains ambiguous. Germline V lookup: CDR1 SGHDN, CDR2 FVKESK. Trimming took 1 base from V and 8 from J, leaving 14 bases between them. The CDR3 loop spans 14 amino acids. The CDR3 protein is CASSQVLTGPTQYF. Here the CDR3 DNA reads TGTGCCAGCAGCCAAGTTCTGACGGGTCCAACCCAGTACTTC.

The CDR3 protein is CASRETAGIYSYTF. CDR3 DNA: TGTGCCAGCAGGGAAACGGCAGGGATATATAGCTACACCTTC. The chain links TRBV6-1 to TRBJ1-2; TRBD1 might be the D (5 bases). This CDR3 spans 14 amino acids. Germline CDR1 reads MNHNS; CDR2 reads SASEGT. Trimming cost V 6 bases and J 9 bases, with 20 bases left between them.

The table lists this clone with a count of one. V gene TRBV9 combines with J gene TRBJ2-7, with a possible D match to TRBD2 (6 bases). Trimming removed 3 bases from V and 8 bases from J, with 18 bases in between. There are 14 residues in the CDR3. Germline loops: CDR1 SGDLS, CDR2 YYNGEE. Here the CDR3 reads CASSARDSPFQQYF. CDR3 DNA: TGTGCCAGCAGCGCCCGGGACTCTCCATTTCAGCAGTACTTC.

The CDR3 reads CASSNTGEETQYF. CDR3 bases: TGTGCCAGCAGCAACACAGGGGAAGAGACCCAGTACTTC. This chain joins TRBV5-6 and TRBJ2-5, with TRBD1 matching over 7 bases. Germline CDR1 reads SGHDT; CDR2 reads YYEEEE. The CDR3 consists of 13 residues. With V trimmed by 4 bases and J by 3 bases, 3 bases remained unmatched.

This chain connects TRBV18 to TRBJ1-1; a possible D gene is TRBD1 (6 bases). Trimming stripped 0 bases from V and 5 bases from J, with 13 bases between. The germline gives CDR1 KGHSH, CDR2 LQKENI. The CDR3 spans 15 residues. CDR3 bases: TGTGCCAGCTCACCACCGTCACAGGGAGGGACTGAAGCTTTCTTT. Encoded protein: CASSPPSQGGTEAFF.

The V and J genes are TRBV2 and TRBJ1-2, with a possible D match to TRBD1 (6 bases). Germline-derived CDR1 and CDR2 are SNHLY and FYNNEI. The germline V and J ends were trimmed by 3 bases and 5 bases, with 19 bases remaining between them. The CDR3 contains 16 residues. CDR3 coding DNA: TGTGCCAGCAGTGAGGGGGCCATGAGACTCACTTATGGCTACACCTTC. This codes for CASSEGAMRLTYGYTF.

This clone was seen only a few times. The chain recombines TRBV27 with TRBJ2-2; 10 nucleotides match TRBD2. V trimming: 7 bases; J trimming: 1 base; junction bases outside the gene matches: 6. The germline CDR1 and CDR2 sequences are MNHEY and SMNVEV (reference sequence). The CDR3 loop spans 16 amino acids. The CDR3 sequence: CASKSGLALNTGELFF. The CDR3 DNA reads as TGTGCCAGCAAGTCGGGACTAGCGTTGAACACCGGGGAGCTGTTTTTT.

The chain couples TRBV7-2 to TRBJ2-7, with 9 bases aligning to TRBD2. The CDR3 consists of 15 residues. J was trimmed by 3 bases and V by 2 bases; bases with no gene match: 5. Germline V lookup: CDR1 SGHTA, CDR2 FQGNSA. The CDR3 region is CASSLSPSGDYEQYF. The DNA for the CDR3 is TGTGCCAGCAGCTTAAGTCCTAGCGGGGACTACGAGCAGTACTTC.

This clone was recorded once. The chain recombines TRBV7-6 with TRBJ2-3; 13 bases are a match to TRBD2. V trimming: 5 bases; J trimming: 0 bases; junction bases outside the gene matches: 5. Per the germline V gene, CDR1 is SGHVS and CDR2 is FNYEAQ. This CDR3 region has 17 residues. This CDR3 is CASSPRLAGGSTDTQYF. The DNA of the CDR3 is TGTGCCAGCAGCCCCCGACTAGCGGGGGGAAGCACAGATACGCAGTATTTT. Variable domain in full (rest from reference TRBV7-6 and TRBJ2-3): GAGVSQSPRYKVTKRGQDVALRCDPISGHVSLYWYRQALGQGPEFLTYFNYEAQQDKSGLPNDRFSAERPEGSISTLTIQRTEQRDSAMYRCASSPRLAGGSTDTQYFGPGTRLTVL.

The V and J genes are TRBV7-2 and TRBJ2-3, with 9 nucleotides matching TRBD2. After removal of 4 bases from V and 4 bases from J, the junction contained 6 bases not matched to a gene. The CDR3 consists of 15 residues. Germline CDR1 is SGHTA and CDR2 is FQGNSA. The chain's CDR3 is CASSSPAGGPDTQYF. The CDR3 nucleotides read TGTGCCAGCAGCTCCCCTGCGGGGGGGCCAGATACGCAGTATTTT.

The J gene is TRBJ1-2, the V gene TRBV2; D may be TRBD1 (5 bases). CDR1 is SNHLY, CDR2 FYNNEI, per germline. V gave up 0 bases and J gave up 2 bases, with 13 bases separating them. This CDR3 is 16 amino acids long. The DNA for the CDR3 is TGTGCCAGCAGTGAAGCGCTTCGACAGAAAAACTATGGCTACACCTTC. Amino acid sequence: CASSEALRQKNYGYTF.

The J gene is TRBJ1-1, the V gene TRBV27, with D maybe TRBD1 (6 bases). Germline CDR1 MNHEY, CDR2 SMNVEV (reference sequence). This CDR3 has 15 residues. V lost 7 bases, J lost 0 bases, and 15 bases lay in between. In DNA form, the CDR3 reads TGTGCCAGCAAAACCCGAGGGGGATTGAACACTGAAGCTTTCTTT. Translation: CASKTRGGLNTEAFF.

The V call is TRBV5-1, the J call TRBJ2-5, with D possibly being TRBD2 (5 bases). The V gene lost 4 bases and the J gene lost 0 bases, with 10 bases spanning the gap. The CDR3 covers 14 residues. The germline gives CDR1 SGHRS, CDR2 YFSETQ. The chain's CDR3 is CASSNGVHQETQYF. CDR3 nucleotide sequence: TGCGCCAGCAGCAACGGGGTCCACCAAGAGACCCAGTACTTC. The full variable domain, completed using reference TRBV5-1 and TRBJ2-5, is KAGVTQTPRYLIKTRGQQVTLSCSPISGHRSVSWYQQTPGQGLQFLFEYFSETQRNKGNFPGRFSGRQFSNSRSEMNVSTLELGDSALYLCASSNGVHQETQYFGPGTRLLVL.

The chain links TRBV27 to TRBJ2-5, with D possibly matching TRBD1 (5 bases). Germline V gene data show CDR1 as MNHEY and CDR2 as SMNVEV (reference sequence). CDR3 size: 13 residues. Trimming stripped 6 bases from V and 4 bases from J, with 12 bases between. CDR3 loop: CASRDTGTETQYF. CDR3 bases: TGTGCCAGCAGAGATACAGGTACAGAGACCCAGTACTTC.

The sample holds one count of this clone. The chain joins TRBV5-5 to TRBJ1-1, with 8 bases matching TRBD1. The V gene's germline CDR1 is SGHKS and CDR2 YYEKEE (reference sequence). The CDR3 sequence is 16 residues long. Trimming removed 0 bases from V and 1 base from J; junction bases left unmatched: 5. CDR3 region: CASSLEQGVRNTEAFF. CDR3 in DNA: TGTGCCAGCAGCTTGGAACAGGGGGTGAGGAACACTGAAGCTTTCTTT.

The chain joins TRBV19 to TRBJ1-6; D possibly corresponds to TRBD1 (6 bases). The ends were cut back, 3 bases at V and 7 bases at J, with 13 bases in the middle. CDR1 is LNHDA and CDR2 is SQIVND in the germline V gene (reference sequence). The CDR3 contains 15 residues. CDR3 region: CASSMIRGRNSPLHF. CDR3 coding DNA: TGTGCCAGTAGTATGATCAGGGGACGGAATTCACCCCTCCACTTT.

The chain employs TRBV9 and TRBJ2-5, with D possibly TRBD2 on 6 matching bases. Trimming shortened V by 0 bases and J by 7 bases, and 19 bases separated the two germline ends. Germline V gene lookup returns CDR1 SGDLS and CDR2 YYNGEE. CDR3 length equals 16 residues. The CDR3 here is CASSVGTGTSTGTQYF. The CDR3 DNA sequence: TGTGCCAGCAGCGTAGGGACCGGGACTTCGACTGGGACCCAGTACTTC.

The chain combines TRBV4-2 with TRBJ2-1, with D maybe TRBD2 (6 bases). V was pared by 0 bases and J by 8 bases, with 23 bases between. This CDR3 region has 18 residues. Germline V gene sequence: CDR1 LGHNA, CDR2 YNFKEQ. The CDR3 spells CASSQEQTRVSQVDEQFF. CDR3 nucleotides: TGTGCCAGCAGCCAAGAACAGACTAGAGTTTCTCAGGTGGATGAGCAGTTCTTC.

J is TRBJ2-7 and V is TRBV5-6, with 8 bases lining up with TRBD1. Germline V gene data show CDR1 as SGHDT and CDR2 as YYEEEE. The V segment lost 4 bases and the J segment 4 bases; nucleotides outside the gene matches: 10. This CDR3 is built from 15 residues. DNA for the CDR3: TGTGCCAGCAGCGCTCGGACAGGGAAAGGGTACGAGCAGTACTTC. Residues: CASSARTGKGYEQYF.

This chain's CDR3 is CASSWGQGSTTGELFF. The CDR3 nucleotides are TGTGCCAGCAGTTGGGGACAGGGATCGACCACCGGGGAGCTGTTTTTT. V and J are TRBV27 and TRBJ2-2, with 9 bases matching TRBD1. Germline loops: CDR1 MNHEY, CDR2 SMNVEV (reference sequence). V shed 4 bases and J 4 bases; nucleotides not matched to a gene: 7. This CDR3 is built from 16 residues.

This chain links TRBV5-4 with TRBJ2-1; 8 positions match TRBD2. The CDR3 is 18 amino acids. Unmatched junction bases numbered 13, after V lost 4 bases and J lost 1 base. Germline V lookup: CDR1 SGHNT, CDR2 YYREEE (reference sequence). The DNA for the CDR3 is TGTGCCAGCAGCCTCCCGGCGGGGGGATCAGGATCCTACAATGAGCAGTTCTTC. Translated: CASSLPAGGSGSYNEQFF. Filled out from reference TRBV5-4 and TRBJ2-1, the complete variable domain reads ETGVTQSPTHLIKTRGQQVTLRCSSQSGHNTVSWYQQALGQGPQFIFQYYREEENGRGNFPPRFSGLQFPNYSSELNVNALELDDSALYLCASSLPAGGSGSYNEQFFGPGTRLTVL.

This chain uses TRBV29-1 with TRBJ2-7, with TRBD1 as a possible D gene (6 bases). Germline-derived CDR1 and CDR2 are SQVTM and ANQGSEA. V lost 1 base, J lost 0 bases, and 13 bases lay in between. The CDR3 contains 15 residues. CDR3 residues: CSVEGVGHSSYEQYF. Here the CDR3 DNA reads TGCAGCGTTGAAGGGGTGGGACATAGCTCCTACGAGCAGTACTTC.

V is TRBV19 and J is TRBJ2-1; 8 bases match TRBD1. V shed 1 base and J 7 bases; nucleotides not matched to a gene: 6. The CDR3 has 15 residues. Germline-derived CDR1 and CDR2 are LNHDA and SQIVND (reference sequence). CDR3 in DNA: TGTGCCAGTAGTATAGTCGCCCAGGGGGCGAATGAGCAGTTCTTC. Protein: CASSIVAQGANEQFF.